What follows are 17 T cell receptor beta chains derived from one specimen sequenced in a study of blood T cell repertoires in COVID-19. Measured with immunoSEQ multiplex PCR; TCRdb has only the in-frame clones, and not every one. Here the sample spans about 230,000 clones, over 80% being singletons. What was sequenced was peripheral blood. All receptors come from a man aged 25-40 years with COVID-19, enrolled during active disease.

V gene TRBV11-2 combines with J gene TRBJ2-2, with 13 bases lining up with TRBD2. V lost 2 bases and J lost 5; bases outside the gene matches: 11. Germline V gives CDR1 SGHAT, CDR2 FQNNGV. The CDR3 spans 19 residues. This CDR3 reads CASSLILTSGGPGTGELFF. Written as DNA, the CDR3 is TGTGCCAGCAGCTTAATTTTGACTAGCGGGGGGCCGGGAACCGGGGAGCTGTTTTTT.

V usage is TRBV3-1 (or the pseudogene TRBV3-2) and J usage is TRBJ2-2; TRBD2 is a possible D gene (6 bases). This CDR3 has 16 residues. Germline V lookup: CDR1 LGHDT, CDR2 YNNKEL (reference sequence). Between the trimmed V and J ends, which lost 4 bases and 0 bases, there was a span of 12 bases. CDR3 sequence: CASSRLGGPNTGELFF. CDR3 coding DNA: TGTGCCAGCAGCCGCCTCGGGGGACCGAACACCGGGGAGCTGTTTTTT.

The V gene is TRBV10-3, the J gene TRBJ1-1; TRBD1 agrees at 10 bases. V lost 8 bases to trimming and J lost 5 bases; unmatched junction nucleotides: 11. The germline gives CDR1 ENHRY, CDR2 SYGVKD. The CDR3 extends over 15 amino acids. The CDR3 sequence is CAIGDDRGQLTEAFF. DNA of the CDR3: TGTGCCATCGGGGATGACAGGGGGCAATTAACTGAAGCTTTCTTT.

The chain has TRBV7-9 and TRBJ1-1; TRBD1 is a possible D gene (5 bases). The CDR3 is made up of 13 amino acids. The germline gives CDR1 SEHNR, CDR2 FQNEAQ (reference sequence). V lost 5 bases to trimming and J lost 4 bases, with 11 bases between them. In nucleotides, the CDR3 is TGTGCCAGCAGCCCCGCGGGGGGCACTGAAGCTTTCTTT. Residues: CASSPAGGTEAFF.

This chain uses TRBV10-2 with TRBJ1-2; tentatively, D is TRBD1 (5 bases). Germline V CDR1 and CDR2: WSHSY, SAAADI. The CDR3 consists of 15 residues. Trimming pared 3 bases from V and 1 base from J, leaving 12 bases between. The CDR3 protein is CASSEGVRINYGYTF. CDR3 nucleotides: TGCGCCAGCAGTGAAGGGGTGAGGATTAACTATGGCTACACCTTC.

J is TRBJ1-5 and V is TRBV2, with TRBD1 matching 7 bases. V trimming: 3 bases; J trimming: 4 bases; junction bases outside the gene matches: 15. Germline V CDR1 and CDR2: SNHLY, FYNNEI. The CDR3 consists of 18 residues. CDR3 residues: CASSDYRGGIGENQPQHF. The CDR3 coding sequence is TGTGCCAGCAGTGATTACAGGGGAGGTATCGGCGAGAATCAGCCCCAGCATTTT.

CDR3 in DNA: TGTGCCAGTAGTCCCCTTTCTAGCGGGAGAGGAGATACGCAGTATTTT. Residues: CASSPLSSGRGDTQYF. The V gene is TRBV19, the J gene TRBJ2-3, with 10 bases aligning to TRBD2. This CDR3 has 16 residues. Germline CDR1 LNHDA, CDR2 SQIVND (reference sequence). Trimming removed 5 bases from V and 5 bases from J; junction bases left unmatched: 10.

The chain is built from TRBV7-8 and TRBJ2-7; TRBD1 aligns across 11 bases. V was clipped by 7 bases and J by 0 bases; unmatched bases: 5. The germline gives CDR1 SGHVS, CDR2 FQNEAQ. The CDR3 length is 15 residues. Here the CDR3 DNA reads TGTGCCAGCACCTTGGGGACAGGGGGCTCCTACGAGCAGTACTTC. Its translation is CASTLGTGGSYEQYF.

The CDR3 DNA follows: TGTGCCAGCAGCCTGGGACATCAGAACTATGGCTACACCTTC. Its protein is CASSLGHQNYGYTF. The chain links TRBV11-2 to TRBJ1-2; tentatively, D is TRBD1 (6 bases). CDR1 is SGHAT, CDR2 FQNNGV, per germline. This CDR3 spans 14 amino acids. Trimming left V 5 bases short and J 2 bases short, with 12 bases between.

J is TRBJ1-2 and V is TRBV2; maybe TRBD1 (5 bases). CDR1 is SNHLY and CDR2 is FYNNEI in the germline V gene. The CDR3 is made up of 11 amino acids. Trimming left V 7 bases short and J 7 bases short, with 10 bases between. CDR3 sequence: CASMAGGGYTF. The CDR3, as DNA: TGTGCCAGCATGGCGGGGGGTGGCTACACCTTC.

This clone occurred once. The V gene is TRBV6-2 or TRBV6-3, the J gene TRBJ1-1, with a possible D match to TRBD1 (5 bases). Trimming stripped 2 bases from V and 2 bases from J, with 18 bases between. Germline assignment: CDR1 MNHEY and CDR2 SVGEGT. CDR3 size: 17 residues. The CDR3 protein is CASSYLIGGTENTEAFF. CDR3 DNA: TGTGCCAGCAGTTACCTGATTGGGGGGACGGAAAACACTGAAGCTTTCTTT.

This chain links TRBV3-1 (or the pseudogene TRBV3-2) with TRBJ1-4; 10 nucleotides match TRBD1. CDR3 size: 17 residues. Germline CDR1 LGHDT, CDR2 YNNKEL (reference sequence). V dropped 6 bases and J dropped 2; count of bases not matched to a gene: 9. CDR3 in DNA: TGTGCCAGCAGTCGGACAGGGGGGGCACTTACTAATGAAAAACTGTTTTTT. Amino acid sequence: CASSRTGGALTNEKLFF.

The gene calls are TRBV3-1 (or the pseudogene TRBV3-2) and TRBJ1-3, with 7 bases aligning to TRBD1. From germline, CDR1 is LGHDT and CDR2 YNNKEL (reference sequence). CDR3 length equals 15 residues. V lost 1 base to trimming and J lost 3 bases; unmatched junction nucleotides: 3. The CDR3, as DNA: TGTGCCAGCAGCCAAGGTCAGGGGGGTGGAAACACCATATATTTT. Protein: CASSQGQGGGNTIYF.

The DNA for the CDR3 is TGTGCCAGCAGAACAATCGACAGGGACAATCAGCCCCAGCATTTT. It codes for CASRTIDRDNQPQHF. V is TRBV2 and J is TRBJ1-5, with TRBD1 matching over 7 bases. V shed 6 bases, J shed 3 bases, and the junction held 8 bases outside the gene matches. The CDR3 is 15 residues long. Germline V CDR1 and CDR2: SNHLY, FYNNEI.

The CDR3 DNA reads TGTGCCAGCTCACCAGGGCGAAACTCGTACGAGCAGTACTTC. Its protein is CASSPGRNSYEQYF. The chain is built from TRBV18 and TRBJ2-7; D remains ambiguous. The CDR3 contains 14 residues. V lost 2 bases and J lost 4, with 12 bases in between. Germline lookup yields CDR1 KGHSH and CDR2 LQKENI.

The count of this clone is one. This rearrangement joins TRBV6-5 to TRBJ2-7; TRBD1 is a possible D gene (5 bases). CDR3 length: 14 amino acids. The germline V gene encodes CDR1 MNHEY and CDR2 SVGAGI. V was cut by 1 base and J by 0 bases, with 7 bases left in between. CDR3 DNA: TGTGCCAGCAGTTACTACAGGAGCTCCTACGAGCAGTACTTC. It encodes CASSYYRSSYEQYF.

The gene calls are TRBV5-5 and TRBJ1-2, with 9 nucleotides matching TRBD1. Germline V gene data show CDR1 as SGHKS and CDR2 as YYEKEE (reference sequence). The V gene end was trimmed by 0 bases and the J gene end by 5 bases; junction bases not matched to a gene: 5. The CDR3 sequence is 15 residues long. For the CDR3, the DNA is TGTGCCAGCAGCTTGGGACAGGGGGGAGGATATGGCTACACCTTC. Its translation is CASSLGQGGGYGYTF.